This TCR beta chain was sequenced during a study of T cells after yellow fever vaccination. Findings of the study overall: There was a possibility that FACS-sorted repertoires contained abundant clonotypes contaminating from the bulk population. CD4 and CD8 compartments shared a small share of clonotypes, likely from convergent recombination. The secondary response was weaker, and its peak arrived faster, on day 5 versus 15.

A remark on this clonotype: The antigen remains unidentified.

CDR1 and CDR2 (germline): MGHDK, SYGVNS. There are 16 residues in the CDR3. The ends were cut back, 1 base at V and 10 bases at J, with 17 bases in the middle. In TCRdb, the 5' RACE reads were re-called with MiXCR into one record per CDR3 protein. The sample records about 510,000 distinct CDR3 sequences, 21% being singletons. The receptor comes from a man aged 18 to 35 who received the YFV17D yellow fever vaccine. The chain joins TRBV25-1 to TRBJ1-6, with D perhaps TRBD1 (6 bases). The sequencing used PBMCs, collected roughly 20 days after the first yellow fever vaccination. CDR3 region: CASSEWGQSSGSPLHF. The CDR3 nucleotides are TGTGCCAGCAGTGAATGGGGGCAGTCGAGTGGATCACCCCTCCACTTT.